These T cell receptor beta chains were read from a single sample in a study of beta chain features in type 1 diabetes. The method was immunoSEQ multiplex PCR; TCRdb's version includes in-frame clones alone and lacks a portion of them. Of hundreds of thousands of clones in the sample, 11% to 15% were seen once. The sample was naive CD4+ T cells from blood. The origin of the receptors is a man aged 18 to 35 with type 1 diabetes. Each CDR3 is given with its conserved first and last residue. A D gene is named only where the DNA matches it firmly. Expanded clones get a size class; other rows say once, few or many, or leave the size out.

D: .; size: few; J: TRBJ2-2; V: TRBV15; CDR3: CATSREPGYNTGELFF; DNA: TGTGCCACCAGCAGAGAGCCGGGTTATAACACCGGGGAGCTGTTTTTT
D: .; size: few; J: TRBJ2-7; V: TRBV28; CDR3: CASRSTGYEQYF; DNA: TGTGCCAGCAGGAGTACCGGCTACGAGCAGTACTTC
D: .; size: .; J: TRBJ2-1; V: TRBV7-2; CDR3: CASSLALLLDEQFF; DNA: TGTGCCAGCAGCTTAGCACTCCTTTTGGATGAGCAGTTCTTC
D: TRBD1; size: .; J: TRBJ2-7; V: TRBV9; CDR3: CASSGGQGSYEQYF; DNA: TGTGCCAGCAGCGGGGGACAGGGGTCCTACGAGCAGTACTTC
D: .; size: .; J: TRBJ1-3; V: TRBV9; CDR3: CASSVEPSAPSGNTIYF; DNA: TGTGCCAGCAGCGTAGAACCCTCGGCCCCCTCTGGAAACACCATATATTTT
D: .; size: .; J: TRBJ2-5; V: TRBV5-1; CDR3: CASSYPQETQYF; DNA: TGCGCCAGCAGCTACCCACAAGAGACCCAGTACTTC
D: TRBD1; size: few; J: TRBJ2-4; V: TRBV11-2; CDR3: CASSLGRDRASKNIQYF; DNA: TGTGCCAGCAGCTTAGGCCGGGACAGGGCCTCCAAAAACATTCAGTACTTC
D: TRBD1; size: .; J: TRBJ2-2; V: TRBV9; CDR3: CASSLKRQGSGELFF; DNA: TGTGCCAGCAGCTTAAAAAGACAGGGTTCCGGGGAGCTGTTTTTT
D: .; size: .; J: TRBJ2-3; V: TRBV2; CDR3: CASRAEGLRTDTQYF; DNA: TGTGCCAGCAGGGCCGAGGGGCTGCGCACAGATACGCAGTATTTT
D: .; size: .; J: TRBJ1-1; V: TRBV7-8; CDR3: CASSLVYVGRNTEAFF; DNA: TGTGCCAGCAGCTTAGTGTACGTAGGAAGGAACACTGAAGCTTTCTTT
D: TRBD1; size: .; J: TRBJ1-1; V: TRBV29-1; CDR3: CSVDRVGTEAFF; DNA: TGCAGCGTGGACAGGGTCGGCACTGAAGCTTTCTTT
D: .; size: .; J: TRBJ2-2; V: TRBV11-1; CDR3: CASDRDLDTGELFF; DNA: TGTGCCAGCGACCGGGACCTCGACACCGGGGAGCTGTTTTTT
D: .; size: .; J: TRBJ1-1; V: TRBV9; CDR3: CASSVIIGLNTEAFF; DNA: TGTGCCAGCAGCGTAATTATAGGGCTGAACACTGAAGCTTTCTTT
D: TRBD1; size: .; J: TRBJ1-2; V: TRBV27; CDR3: CASSFLGQGYGYTF; DNA: TGTGCCAGCAGTTTCCTGGGACAGGGATATGGCTACACCTTC
D: TRBD1; size: .; J: TRBJ2-7; V: TRBV6-1; CDR3: CASSEYGRTGNSYEQYF; DNA: TGTGCCAGCAGTGAATATGGGAGGACAGGGAATTCCTACGAGCAGTACTTC
D: .; size: .; J: TRBJ2-5; V: TRBV2; CDR3: CASSENRVQETQYF; DNA: TGTGCCAGCAGTGAAAACAGAGTCCAAGAGACCCAGTACTTC
D: TRBD1; size: few; J: TRBJ2-4; V: TRBV5-1; CDR3: CASSLGQGARLAYF; DNA: TGCGCCAGCAGCTTGGGACAGGGGGCGCGATTAGCGTACTTC
D: .; size: few; J: TRBJ2-1; V: TRBV4-2; CDR3: CASSQVLAASNNEQFF; DNA: TGTGCCAGCAGCCAAGTCCTGGCGGCTAGCAACAATGAGCAGTTCTTC
D: .; size: .; J: TRBJ2-7; V: TRBV10-3; CDR3: CAIRTGQSYEQYF; DNA: TGTGCCATCAGGACCGGACAGTCCTACGAGCAGTACTTC
D: TRBD1; size: .; J: TRBJ2-7; V: TRBV6-4; CDR3: CASRVDRAAHEQYF; DNA: TGTGCCAGCAGAGTGGACAGGGCGGCTCACGAGCAGTACTTC
D: .; size: .; J: TRBJ2-4; V: TRBV5-4; CDR3: CASSAGPGVNIQYF; DNA: TGTGCCAGCAGCGCCGGCCCAGGGGTTAACATTCAGTACTTC
D: .; size: .; J: TRBJ2-2; V: TRBV21-1; CDR3: CASSKCQQAGELFF; DNA: TGTGCCAGCAGCAAATGTCAGCAAGCCGGGGAGCTGTTTTTT
D: TRBD2; size: .; J: TRBJ2-1; V: TRBV5-6; CDR3: CASSLGGTSGYNEQFF; DNA: TGTGCCAGCAGCTTGGGAGGGACTAGCGGATACAATGAGCAGTTCTTC
D: .; size: .; J: TRBJ2-7; V: TRBV6-1; CDR3: CASRDYSYEQYF; DNA: TGTGCCAGCAGGGACTACTCCTACGAGCAGTACTTC
D: TRBD1; size: few; J: TRBJ2-7; V: TRBV29-1; CDR3: CSAAGTGGGEQYF; DNA: TGCAGCGCTGCCGGGACAGGGGGAGGCGAGCAGTACTTC
D: .; size: .; J: TRBJ1-1; V: TRBV4-2; CDR3: CASSRISRAMNTEAFF; DNA: TGTGCCAGCAGCCGAATCTCCAGGGCTATGAACACTGAAGCTTTCTTT
D: .; size: .; J: TRBJ1-4; V: TRBV29-1; CDR3: CSGTDPNEKLFF; DNA: TGCAGCGGGACGGACCCTAATGAAAAACTGTTTTTT
D: TRBD2; size: .; J: TRBJ2-5; V: TRBV5-1; CDR3: CASSPGTSGVQETQYF; DNA: TGCGCCAGCAGCCCCGGGACTAGCGGGGTACAAGAGACCCAGTACTTC
D: TRBD1; size: .; J: TRBJ1-1; V: TRBV19; CDR3: CASSLQGVTEAFF; DNA: TGTGCCAGTAGTCTACAGGGGGTAACTGAAGCTTTCTTT
D: TRBD2; size: .; J: TRBJ2-7; V: TRBV13; CDR3: CASSRGREAQEQYF; DNA: TGTGCCAGCAGCCGGGGGCGGGAGGCTCAAGAGCAGTACTTC
D: .; size: .; J: TRBJ2-1; V: TRBV7-9; CDR3: CASSLDTLDNEQFF; DNA: TGTGCCAGCAGCCTGGACACTTTGGACAATGAGCAGTTCTTC
D: .; size: few; J: TRBJ1-3; V: TRBV19; CDR3: CASSTTAGRNTIYF; DNA: TGTGCCAGTAGTACGACGGCGGGAAGAAACACCATATATTTT
D: TRBD1; size: few; J: TRBJ2-1; V: TRBV5-1; CDR3: CASSAGTGKGNEQFF; DNA: TGCGCCAGCAGCGCTGGGACAGGGAAGGGCAATGAGCAGTTCTTC
D: .; size: .; J: TRBJ2-7; V: TRBV10-3; CDR3: CAISAPREDEQYF; DNA: TGTGCCATCAGCGCCCCCAGGGAGGACGAGCAGTACTTC
D: .; size: .; J: TRBJ1-2; V: TRBV4-1; CDR3: CASSRARDNYGYTF; DNA: TGCGCCAGCAGCCGAGCTCGTGATAACTATGGCTACACCTTC
D: .; size: once; J: TRBJ1-4; V: TRBV25-1; CDR3: CASSGVQGYNEKLFF; DNA: TGTGCCAGCAGTGGGGTACAGGGCTATAATGAAAAACTGTTTTTT
D: .; size: .; J: TRBJ1-5; V: TRBV5-6; CDR3: CASSLANQPQHF; DNA: TGTGCCAGCAGCTTGGCGAATCAGCCCCAGCATTTT
D: .; size: few; J: TRBJ2-7; V: TRBV27; CDR3: CASSQGPRSYEQYF; DNA: TGTGCCAGCAGTCAGGGGCCCCGCTCCTACGAGCAGTACTTC
D: TRBD2; size: few; J: TRBJ2-1; V: TRBV6-1; CDR3: CASSEGLAEYNEQFF; DNA: TGTGCCAGCAGTGAGGGACTAGCGGAATACAATGAGCAGTTCTTC
D: TRBD2; size: .; J: TRBJ2-3; V: TRBV5-4; CDR3: CASSSLTSGRTQYF; DNA: TGTGCCAGCAGCTCACTGACTAGCGGGAGGACGCAGTATTTT
D: .; size: few; J: TRBJ2-6; V: TRBV5-5; CDR3: CASSLARGRPGANVLTF; DNA: TGTGCCAGCAGCTTGGCCAGAGGGCGCCCTGGGGCCAACGTCCTGACTTTC
D: TRBD1; size: few; J: TRBJ2-7; V: TRBV6-1; CDR3: CASRVTGEGRYEQYF; DNA: TGTGCCAGCAGGGTAACAGGGGAAGGAAGGTACGAGCAGTACTTC
D: TRBD1; size: few; J: TRBJ1-6; V: TRBV9; CDR3: CASSVGLQGEPDSPLHF; DNA: TGTGCCAGCAGCGTAGGCCTACAGGGGGAACCTGATTCACCCCTCCACTTT
D: .; size: .; J: TRBJ1-2; V: TRBV2; CDR3: CASSEADTYGYTF; DNA: TGTGCCAGCAGTGAAGCGGACACATATGGCTACACCTTC
D: .; size: once; J: TRBJ2-3; V: TRBV5-4; CDR3: CASSLAWGDTDTQYF; DNA: TGTGCCAGCAGTTTGGCCTGGGGGGACACAGATACGCAGTATTTT
D: .; size: .; J: TRBJ2-3; V: TRBV4-2; CDR3: CASSPGGARTDTQYF; DNA: TGTGCCAGCAGTCCTGGGGGGGCCAGGACAGATACGCAGTATTTT